This T cell receptor (beta chain) emerged from a study of T cell responses to AZD1222 COVID-19 vaccine. With regard to this clone: Its specificity is unknown.

Findings of the study overall: Spike-specific TCR breadth rose after two AZD1222 doses, and depth rose as well. The reported proportion of spike-specific TCRs targeting unmutated variant regions was nearly half.

The data were produced by immunoSEQ multiplex PCR, yet TCRdb's version contains in-frame clones alone and is incomplete. This repertoire shows roughly 120,000 clones, 70% to 90% found once; its top ten account for 1.5% to 2%. Germline V gives CDR1 ENHRY, CDR2 SYGVKD. V dropped 5 bases and J dropped 2 bases, with 12 bases sitting between them. The CDR3 is 14 amino acids. The material was peripheral blood, obtained on day 0 of AZD1222 vaccination. The chain links TRBV10-3 to TRBJ1-2; D is undetermined. This receptor was taken from an adult in good health. The CDR3 nucleotides read TGTGCCATCAGTTACAGAGAAAGCAACTATGGCTACACCTTC. Its translation: CAISYRESNYGYTF.